The text below deals with one TCR beta chain. Germline CDR1 SGHTA, CDR2 FQGNSA. V shed 3 bases, J shed 3 bases, and the junction held 1 base outside the gene matches. The CDR3 is made up of 13 amino acids. The data were taken from a study of blood T cell repertoires in COVID-19. Method: immunoSEQ multiplex PCR; TCRdb's copy keeps in-frame clones and lacks some. The top ten clones hold around 3% of a sample with about 200,000 clones, around 85% of them seen once. The TCR comes from a man aged 55 to 70 with acute or convalescent COVID-19. V and J are TRBV7-2 and TRBJ2-5, with 7 bases aligning to TRBD2. The sequenced sample consisted of peripheral blood. CDR3 in DNA: TGTGCCAGCAGCTTGGGGACTAAAGAGACCCAGTACTTC. Protein sequence: CASSLGTKETQYF.